Here is one T cell receptor beta chain with its context. Its target is not known. Here immunoSEQ multiplex PCR was the method, and the copy in TCRdb shows in-frame clones only, minus some. The sample holds about 99,000 clones; about 92% are singletons and the top ten take about 5%. The record originates from a study of T cell responses to AZD1222 COVID-19 vaccine. Study-wide results and limits: White British ancestry dominated among donors, who included more females, and clonal diversity was possibly underestimated. Vaccination with two AZD1222 doses was followed by a rise in Spike-specific TCR breadth and depth.

The ends were cut back, 2 bases at V and 4 bases at J, with 14 bases in the middle. CDR1 is MGHRA and CDR2 is YSYEKL in the germline V gene. The CDR3 is made up of 16 amino acids. The rearrangement joins TRBV4-1 to TRBJ2-2; a possible D gene is TRBD1 (5 bases). The sequence derives from an adult in good health. Sample: peripheral blood, taken on day 0 of AZD1222 vaccination. CDR3 amino acids: CASSQMDMGFTGELFF. Written as DNA, the CDR3 is TGCGCCAGCAGCCAAATGGACATGGGATTCACCGGGGAGCTGTTTTTT.